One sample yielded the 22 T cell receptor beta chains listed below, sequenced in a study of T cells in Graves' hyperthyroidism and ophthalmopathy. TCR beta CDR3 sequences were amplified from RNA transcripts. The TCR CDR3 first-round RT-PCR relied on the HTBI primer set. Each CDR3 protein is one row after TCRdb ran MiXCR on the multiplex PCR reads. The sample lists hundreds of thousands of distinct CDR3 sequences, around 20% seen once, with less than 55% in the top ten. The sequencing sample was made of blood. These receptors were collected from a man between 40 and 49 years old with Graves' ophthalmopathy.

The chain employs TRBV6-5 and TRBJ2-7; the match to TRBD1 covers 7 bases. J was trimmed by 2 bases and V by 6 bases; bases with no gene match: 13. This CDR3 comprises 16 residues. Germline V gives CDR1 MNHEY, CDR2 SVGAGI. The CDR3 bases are TGTGCCAGCAGCTTACCCAGACAGGGCCTAACCTACGAGCAGTACTTC. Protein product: CASSLPRQGLTYEQYF.

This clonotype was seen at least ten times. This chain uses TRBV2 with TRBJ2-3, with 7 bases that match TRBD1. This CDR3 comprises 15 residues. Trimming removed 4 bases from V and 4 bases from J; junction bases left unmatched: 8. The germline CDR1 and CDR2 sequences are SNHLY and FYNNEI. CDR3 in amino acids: CASSGQGHFSDTQYF. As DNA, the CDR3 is TGTGCCAGCAGTGGACAGGGACATTTCTCAGATACGCAGTATTTT.

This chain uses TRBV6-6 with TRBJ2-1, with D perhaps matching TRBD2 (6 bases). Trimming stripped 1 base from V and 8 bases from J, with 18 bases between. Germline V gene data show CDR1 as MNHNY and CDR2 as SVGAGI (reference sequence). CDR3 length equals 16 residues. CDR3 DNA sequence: TGTGCCAGCAGTTACTGGGGGGAGAGCCCCCGCGATGAGCAGTTCTTC. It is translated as CASSYWGESPRDEQFF.

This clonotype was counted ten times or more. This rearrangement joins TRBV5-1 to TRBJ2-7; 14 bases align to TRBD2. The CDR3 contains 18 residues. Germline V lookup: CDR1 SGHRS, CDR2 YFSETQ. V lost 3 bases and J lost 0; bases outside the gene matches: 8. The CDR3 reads CASSSGLAGVGSSYEQYF. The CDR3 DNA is TGCGCCAGCAGCTCGGGACTAGCGGGAGTAGGGAGCTCCTACGAGCAGTACTTC.

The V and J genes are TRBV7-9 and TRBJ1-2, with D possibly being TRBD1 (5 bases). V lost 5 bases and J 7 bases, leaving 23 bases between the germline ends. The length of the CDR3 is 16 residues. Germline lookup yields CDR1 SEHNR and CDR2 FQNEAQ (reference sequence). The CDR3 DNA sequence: TGTGCCAGCAGCCCCACTGGGAGGACACGGAGCGGTGGCTACACCTTC. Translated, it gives CASSPTGRTRSGGYTF. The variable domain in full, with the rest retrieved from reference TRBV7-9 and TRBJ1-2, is DTGVSQNPRHKITKRGQNVTFRCDPISEHNRLYWYRQTLGQGPEFLTYFQNEAQLEKSRLLSDRFSAERPKGSFSTLEIQRTEQGDSAMYLCASSPTGRTRSGGYTFGSGTRLTVV.

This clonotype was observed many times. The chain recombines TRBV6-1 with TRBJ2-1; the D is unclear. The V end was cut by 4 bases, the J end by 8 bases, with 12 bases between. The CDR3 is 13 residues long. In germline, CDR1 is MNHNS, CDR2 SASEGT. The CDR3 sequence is CASSGFSRDEQFF. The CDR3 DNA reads TGTGCCAGCAGTGGATTCTCCCGGGATGAGCAGTTCTTC.

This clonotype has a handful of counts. In nucleotides, the CDR3 is TGCAGTGCTAGGAGGACTAGCGGATACAATGAGCAGTTCTTC. It translates to CSARRTSGYNEQFF. V usage is TRBV20-1 and J usage is TRBJ2-1; 10 bases agree with TRBD2. Germline CDR1 is DFQATT and CDR2 is SNEGSKA (reference sequence). J lost 4 bases, V lost 3 bases, and 3 bases had no gene match. This CDR3 has 14 residues.

The CDR3: CASSEGQGSPLHF. The DNA for the CDR3 is TGTGCCAGCAGTGAGGGACAGGGATCACCCCTCCACTTT. The chain links TRBV6-1 to TRBJ1-6; 9 bases map to TRBD1. The germline V gene encodes CDR1 MNHNS and CDR2 SASEGT. The CDR3 totals 13 residues. After removal of 3 bases from V and 10 bases from J, the junction contained 1 base not matched to a gene.

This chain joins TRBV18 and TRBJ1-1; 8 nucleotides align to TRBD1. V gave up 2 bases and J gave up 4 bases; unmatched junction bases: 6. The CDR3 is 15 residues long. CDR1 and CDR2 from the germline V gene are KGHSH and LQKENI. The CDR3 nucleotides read TGTGCCAGCTCACCAGGACAGGGAATGGGCACTGAAGCTTTCTTT. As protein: CASSPGQGMGTEAFF.

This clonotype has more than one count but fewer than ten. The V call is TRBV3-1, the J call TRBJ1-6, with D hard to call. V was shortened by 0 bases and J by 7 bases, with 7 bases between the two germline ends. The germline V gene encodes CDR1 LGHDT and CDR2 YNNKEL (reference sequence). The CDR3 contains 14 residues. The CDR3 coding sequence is TGTGCCAGCAGCCAAGATCCTGGGAATTCACCCCTCCACTTT. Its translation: CASSQDPGNSPLHF. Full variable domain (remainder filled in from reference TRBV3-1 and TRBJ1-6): DTAVSQTPKYLVTQMGNDKSIKCEQNLGHDTMYWYKQDSKKFLKIMFSYNNKELIINETVPNRFSPKSPDKAHLNLHINSLELGDSAVYFCASSQDPGNSPLHFGNGTRLTVT.

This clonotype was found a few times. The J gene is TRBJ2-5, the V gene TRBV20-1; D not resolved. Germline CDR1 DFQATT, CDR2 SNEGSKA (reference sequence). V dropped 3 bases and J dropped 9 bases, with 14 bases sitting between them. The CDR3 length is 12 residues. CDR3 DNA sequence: TGCAGTGCTAGTGGAACCCTGTTGGCCCAGTACTTC. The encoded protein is CSASGTLLAQYF.

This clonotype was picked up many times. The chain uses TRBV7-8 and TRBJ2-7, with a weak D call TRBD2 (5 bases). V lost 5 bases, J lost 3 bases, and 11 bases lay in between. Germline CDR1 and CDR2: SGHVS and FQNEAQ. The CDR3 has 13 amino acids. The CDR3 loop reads CASSLGLDYEQYF. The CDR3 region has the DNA TGTGCCAGCAGCCTCGGACTGGACTACGAGCAGTACTTC.

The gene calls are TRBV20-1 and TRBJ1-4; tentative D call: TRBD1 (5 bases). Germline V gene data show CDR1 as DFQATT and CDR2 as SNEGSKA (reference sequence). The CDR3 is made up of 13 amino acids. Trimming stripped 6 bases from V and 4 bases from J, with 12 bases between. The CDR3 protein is CSAGGGINEKLFF. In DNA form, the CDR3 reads TGCAGTGCCGGGGGGGGTATTAATGAAAAACTGTTTTTT.

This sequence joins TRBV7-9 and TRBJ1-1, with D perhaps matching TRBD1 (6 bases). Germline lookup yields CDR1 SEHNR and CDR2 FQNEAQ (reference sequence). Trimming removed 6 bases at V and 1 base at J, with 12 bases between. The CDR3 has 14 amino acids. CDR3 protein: CASRTGGQNTEAFF. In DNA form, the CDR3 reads TGTGCCAGCAGGACAGGAGGACAGAACACTGAAGCTTTCTTT.

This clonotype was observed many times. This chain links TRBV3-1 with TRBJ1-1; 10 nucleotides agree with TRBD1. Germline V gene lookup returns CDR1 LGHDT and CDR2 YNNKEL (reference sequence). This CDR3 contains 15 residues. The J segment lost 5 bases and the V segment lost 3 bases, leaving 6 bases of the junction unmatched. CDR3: CASSHRQGAQTEAFF. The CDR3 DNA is TGTGCCAGCAGCCATCGACAGGGGGCGCAAACTGAAGCTTTCTTT.

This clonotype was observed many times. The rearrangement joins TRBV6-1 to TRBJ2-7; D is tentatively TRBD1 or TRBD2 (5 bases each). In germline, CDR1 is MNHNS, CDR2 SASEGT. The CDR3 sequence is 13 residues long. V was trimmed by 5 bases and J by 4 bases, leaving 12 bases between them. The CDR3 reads CASSRDLSYEQYF. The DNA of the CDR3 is TGTGCCAGCAGTCGGGACCTATCTTACGAGCAGTACTTC.

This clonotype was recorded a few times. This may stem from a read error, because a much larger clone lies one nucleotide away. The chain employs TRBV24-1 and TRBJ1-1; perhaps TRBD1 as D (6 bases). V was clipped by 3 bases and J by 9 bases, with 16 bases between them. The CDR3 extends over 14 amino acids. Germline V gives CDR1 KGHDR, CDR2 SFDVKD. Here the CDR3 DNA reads TGTGCCACCAGTGATACTACGGACGGGGGCAAAGCTTTCTTT. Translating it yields CATSDTTDGGKAFF.

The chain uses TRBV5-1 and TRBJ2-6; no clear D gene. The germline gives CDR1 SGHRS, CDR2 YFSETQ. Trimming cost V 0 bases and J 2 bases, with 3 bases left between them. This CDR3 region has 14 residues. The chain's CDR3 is CASSLAPGANVLTF. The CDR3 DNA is TGCGCCAGCAGCTTGGCCCCTGGGGCCAACGTCCTGACTTTC.

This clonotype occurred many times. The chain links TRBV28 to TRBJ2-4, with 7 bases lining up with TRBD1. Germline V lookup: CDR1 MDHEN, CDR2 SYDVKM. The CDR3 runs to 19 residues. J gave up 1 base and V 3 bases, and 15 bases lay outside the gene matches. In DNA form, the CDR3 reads TGTGCCAGCAGTTTTCGCCGGGACAGCCCTTCTCCGGCCAAAAACATTCAGTACTTC. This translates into CASSFRRDSPSPAKNIQYF.

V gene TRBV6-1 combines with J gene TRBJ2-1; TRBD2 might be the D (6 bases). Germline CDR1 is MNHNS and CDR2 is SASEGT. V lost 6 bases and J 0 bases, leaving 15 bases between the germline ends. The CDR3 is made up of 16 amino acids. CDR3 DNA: TGTGCCAGCAGGATCTCTAGCGCCGGCTCCTACAATGAGCAGTTCTTC. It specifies CASRISSAGSYNEQFF.

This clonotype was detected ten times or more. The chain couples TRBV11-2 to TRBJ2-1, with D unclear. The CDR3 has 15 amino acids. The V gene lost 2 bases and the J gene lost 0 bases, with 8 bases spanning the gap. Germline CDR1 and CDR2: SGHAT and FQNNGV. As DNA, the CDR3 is TGTGCCAGCAGCTTAATCGGAAACTCCTACAATGAGCAGTTCTTC. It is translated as CASSLIGNSYNEQFF.

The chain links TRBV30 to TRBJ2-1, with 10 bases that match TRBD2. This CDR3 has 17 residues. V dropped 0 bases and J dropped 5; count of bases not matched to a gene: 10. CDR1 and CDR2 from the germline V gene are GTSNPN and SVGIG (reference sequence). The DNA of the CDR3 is TGTGCCTGGAGTGTACGTAGCGGGAGGCCCGGAGACAATGAGCAGTTCTTC. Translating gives CAWSVRSGRPGDNEQFF.